Following are 23 T cell receptor beta chains from one sample sequenced in a study of T-cell memory formation after mild COVID-19. TCRdb processed the 5' RACE reads anew with MiXCR; each CDR3 protein has one entry. The sample lists roughly 43,000 distinct CDR3 sequences; less than 9.5% were seen once. The specimen sequenced was PBMCs or a T cell subset sorted from them (not recorded which). These receptors all stem from an adult woman who had mild COVID-19 (a few samples of this study predate the infection). Cell type and time point are not known.

This clonotype has more than one count but fewer than ten. The J gene is TRBJ1-6, the V gene TRBV9; 8 nucleotides line up with TRBD1. This CDR3 contains 15 residues. J lost 6 bases, V lost 4 bases, and 6 bases had no gene match. In germline, CDR1 is SGDLS, CDR2 YYNGEE. The CDR3 DNA is TGTGCCAGCAGCCCTCGGACAGGGCTTAATTCACCCCTCCACTTT. Amino acids: CASSPRTGLNSPLHF.

This clonotype was observed many times. V usage is TRBV29-1 and J usage is TRBJ1-1; 8 nucleotides line up with TRBD1. There are 15 residues in the CDR3. Per germline, CDR1 SQVTM and CDR2 ANQGSEA. J gave up 2 bases and V 5 bases, and 10 bases lay outside the gene matches. The CDR3 region is CSVSGGLPSNTEAFF. Here the CDR3 DNA reads TGCAGCGTTTCAGGGGGCCTACCTTCCAACACTGAAGCTTTCTTT.

This clonotype was counted only a few times. The rearrangement links TRBV7-9 to TRBJ2-5, with 11 positions matching TRBD2. The CDR3 covers 15 residues. The ends lost 2 bases at V and 5 bases at J; junction bases unmatched: 4. Germline CDR1 and CDR2: SEHNR and FQNEAQ (reference sequence). CDR3 DNA sequence: TGTGCCAGCAGCTTAATGACTAGCGGGGTCGAGACCCAGTACTTC. This codes for CASSLMTSGVETQYF.

In this sample, this clonotype turned up many times. V gene TRBV13 combines with J gene TRBJ2-7; possible D gene TRBD1, 5 bases. From germline, CDR1 is PRHDT and CDR2 FYEKMQ (reference sequence). Trimming shortened V by 5 bases and J by 6 bases, and 20 bases separated the two germline ends. The CDR3 spans 15 residues. CDR3 protein: CASSAKGPEGFEQYF. For the CDR3, the DNA is TGTGCCAGCAGCGCGAAGGGGCCTGAAGGATTCGAGCAGTACTTC.

This clonotype was found a few times. The V call is TRBV21-1, the J call TRBJ2-7; the table's D call, TRBD2, was not checked against the DNA. TRBV21-1 is assigned pseudogene status. This CDR3 comprises 14 residues. CDR3 in DNA: TGTGCCACCTCAGGGAAGACTAGGTGCTACGAGCAGTACTTC. Translating it yields CATSGKTRCYEQYF.

This clonotype has just a few counts. This rearrangement joins TRBV15 to TRBJ1-1; D is ambiguous. This CDR3 region has 14 residues. The germline V and J ends were trimmed by 5 bases and 13 bases, with 23 bases remaining between them. Germline CDR1 and CDR2: LNHNV and YYDKDF (reference sequence). The CDR3 DNA is TGTGCCACCAGCGAGAGCCCGGGTCGGCCGATGGATTTCTTT. Translating it yields CATSESPGRPMDFF.

Only a few counts were recorded for this clonotype. DNA for the CDR3: TGTGCCAGCAGTCCAGGATCGGCTATCTCTGGAAACACCATATATTTT. It translates to CASSPGSAISGNTIYF. The rearrangement joins TRBV6-1 to TRBJ1-3; no firm D call. V was shortened by 5 bases and J by 0 bases, with 14 bases between the two germline ends. Germline CDR1 is MNHNS and CDR2 is SASEGT. The CDR3 contains 16 residues.

The chain combines TRBV7-6 with TRBJ2-7; TRBD2 matches at 7 bases. In germline, CDR1 is SGHVS, CDR2 FNYEAQ. The length of the CDR3 is 15 residues. The V gene end was trimmed by 1 base and the J gene end by 3 bases; junction bases not matched to a gene: 6. The CDR3 coding sequence is TGTGCCAGCAGCTTAGTGGCTAGCGGATTCTACGAGCAGTACTTC. It specifies CASSLVASGFYEQYF.

V gene TRBV7-2 combines with J gene TRBJ2-2; TRBD2 might be the D (6 bases). Per germline, CDR1 SGHTA and CDR2 FQGNSA. Trimming pared 3 bases from V and 8 bases from J, leaving 10 bases between. The CDR3 length is 13 residues. The CDR3 DNA follows: TGTGCCAGCAGCTTCTCTAGCGTGGGGGAGCTGTTTTTT. It codes for CASSFSSVGELFF. The variable domain in full, with the rest retrieved from reference TRBV7-2 and TRBJ2-2, is GAGVSQSPSNKVTEKGKDVELRCDPISGHTALYWYRQSLGQGLEFLIYFQGNSAPDKSGLPSDRFSAERTGGSVSTLTIQRTQQEDSAVYLCASSFSSVGELFFGEGSRLTVL.

This chain uses TRBV29-1 with TRBJ2-1, with 13 bases fitting TRBD2. V shed 6 bases, J shed 3 bases, and the junction held 8 bases outside the gene matches. Germline V gene lookup returns CDR1 SQVTM and CDR2 ANQGSEA. The CDR3 runs to 16 residues. The CDR3 sequence is CSVAGTSGIYYNEQFF. The CDR3 DNA reads as TGCAGCGTAGCTGGGACTAGCGGGATCTACTACAATGAGCAGTTCTTC.

The chain is built from TRBV6-2 or TRBV6-3 and TRBJ1-2, with 8 bases fitting TRBD1. Germline V CDR1 and CDR2: MNHEY, SVGEGT. The J segment lost 7 bases and the V segment lost 3 bases, leaving 10 bases of the junction unmatched. The CDR3 extends over 15 amino acids. This CDR3 reads CASSYGTGALGGYTF. CDR3 DNA sequence: TGTGCCAGCAGTTATGGGACAGGAGCACTAGGTGGCTACACCTTC.

CDR3 bases: TGTGCCAGCAGCTTAGCTACAGACAGGACAGATACGCAGTATTTT. This encodes CASSLATDRTDTQYF. The chain recombines TRBV7-9 with TRBJ2-3; tentatively, D is TRBD1 (6 bases). CDR3 length: 15 residues. Germline CDR1 reads SEHNR; CDR2 reads FQNEAQ (reference sequence). V shed 0 bases and J shed 3 bases, with 10 bases lying between them.

This clonotype was counted a few times. This rearrangement joins TRBV12-3 or TRBV12-4 to TRBJ1-3; maybe TRBD1 (5 bases). The CDR3 covers 14 residues. Trimming removed 6 bases at V and 4 bases at J, with 13 bases between. Written as DNA, the CDR3 is TGTGCCAGCAGCAGAGACAGTGCCGGAAACACCATATATTTT. Translated, it gives CASSRDSAGNTIYF.

DNA of the CDR3: TGCGCCAGCAGCCCCGGGGGACGCTACAACACCGGGGAGCTGTTTTTT. It codes for CASSPGGRYNTGELFF. This chain uses TRBV5-1 with TRBJ2-2, with a possible D match to TRBD2 (6 bases). Germline CDR1 is SGHRS and CDR2 is YFSETQ. This CDR3 has 16 residues. Trimming removed 4 bases at V and 2 bases at J, with 15 bases between.

This clonotype was observed a few times. The chain joins TRBV20-1 to TRBJ2-2, with a weak D call TRBD1 (5 bases). The germline CDR1 and CDR2 sequences are DFQATT and SNEGSKA (reference sequence). V lost 0 bases to trimming and J lost 3 bases, with 11 bases between them. This CDR3 region has 15 residues. DNA for the CDR3: TGCAGTGCTAGAGAGGCAGGGCGATACACCGGGGAGCTGTTTTTT. The encoded protein is CSAREAGRYTGELFF.

The rearrangement links TRBV5-1 to TRBJ2-2; D perhaps matches TRBD2 (6 bases). This CDR3 spans 16 amino acids. Trimming removed 0 bases from V and 4 bases from J, with 13 bases in between. The germline V gene encodes CDR1 SGHRS and CDR2 YFSETQ. CDR3 nucleotide sequence: TGCGCCAGCAGCTTGGATGGAGGGTTGAGCACCGGGGAGCTGTTTTTT. Residues: CASSLDGGLSTGELFF.

The chain uses TRBV25-1 and TRBJ1-1; D unresolved. V dropped 2 bases and J dropped 11 bases, with 12 bases sitting between them. The CDR3 consists of 12 residues. Per the germline V gene, CDR1 is MGHDK and CDR2 is SYGVNS. The CDR3: CASSELKTGAFF. The CDR3 bases are TGTGCCAGCAGTGAACTTAAAACCGGGGCTTTCTTT.

Concerning this clonotype: This sequence may be a read error, since a much larger clone differs from it by one base. The chain is built from TRBV10-2 and TRBJ2-5; 7 nucleotides align to TRBD1. V was pared by 5 bases and J by 1 base, with 1 base of the junction left unmatched. Per the germline V gene, CDR1 is WSHSY and CDR2 is SAAADI. The CDR3 length is 13 residues. In DNA form, the CDR3 reads TGCGCCAGCAGTAAGGGGGCCCAAGAGACCCAGTACTTC. Translating gives CASSKGAQETQYF.

This clonotype appeared a few times. The V call is TRBV20-1, the J call TRBJ2-1; TRBD2 aligns across 10 bases. With 5 bases clipped from V and 8 bases from J, the junction kept 9 bases outside the gene matches. The CDR3 totals 14 residues. CDR1 is DFQATT and CDR2 is SNEGSKA in the germline V gene (reference sequence). In nucleotides, the CDR3 is TGCAGTGCTGAACCGGGACTAGCGATTGATGAGCAGTTCTTC. It translates to CSAEPGLAIDEQFF.

The gene calls are TRBV20-1 and TRBJ2-1; D perhaps matches TRBD2 (5 bases). This CDR3 has 17 residues. Trimming pared 1 base from V and 0 bases from J, leaving 16 bases between. The germline gives CDR1 DFQATT, CDR2 SNEGSKA (reference sequence). In nucleotides, the CDR3 is TGCAGTGCTAGAGTTCTCGGAGGCCTGAGCTCCTACAATGAGCAGTTCTTC. It translates to CSARVLGGLSSYNEQFF.

This clonotype was recorded at least ten times. The chain has TRBV7-8 and TRBJ2-7; 7 positions agree with TRBD2. V shed 7 bases and J 2 bases; nucleotides not matched to a gene: 8. Germline lookup yields CDR1 SGHVS and CDR2 FQNEAQ. The CDR3 consists of 14 residues. The CDR3 spells CASTSGREPYEQYF. CDR3 coding DNA: TGTGCCAGCACAAGCGGGCGGGAGCCCTACGAGCAGTACTTC.

The CDR3 nucleotides are TGCGCCAGCAGTCGAGACAGGGTGAACACTGAAGCTTTCTTT. Translated, it gives CASSRDRVNTEAFF. V usage is TRBV4-3 and J usage is TRBJ1-1; 7 nucleotides agree with TRBD1. The trim removed 6 bases at V and 0 bases at J, leaving 4 bases unmatched. Germline V lookup: CDR1 LGHNA, CDR2 YSLEER. This CDR3 comprises 14 residues.

This clonotype was detected only a few times. The chain is built from TRBV7-2 and TRBJ2-1; 16 bases match TRBD2. From germline, CDR1 is SGHTA and CDR2 FQGNSA. V lost 4 bases and J lost 8; bases outside the gene matches: 8. The CDR3 sequence is 17 residues long. CDR3 residues: CASSSPGLAGGLYEQFF. In DNA form, the CDR3 reads TGTGCCAGCAGCTCCCCGGGACTAGCGGGGGGGCTCTATGAGCAGTTCTTC.